One and the same sample provided the 10 T cell receptor beta chains below, sequenced in a study of graft-versus-host responses after intestinal transplantation. The data were produced by immunoSEQ multiplex PCR, yet TCRdb's version contains in-frame clones alone and is incomplete. This sample yields about 130,000 clones, of which 85% to 95% are seen a single time; about 0.2% belongs to the top ten. The antigens of these receptors remain unknown. The input for sequencing was unstimulated CD4+ T cells sorted from spleen or lymph node cells, taken before intestinal transplant. The receptors originated from a human donor who received an intestinal transplant.

The chain links TRBV9 to TRBJ2-7; 7 positions match TRBD1. The trim removed 4 bases at V and 1 base at J, leaving 5 bases unmatched. Germline values: CDR1 SGDLS, CDR2 YYNGEE. The CDR3 is 14 residues long. The CDR3 reads CASSFRDSSYEQYF. CDR3 sequence (DNA): TGTGCCAGCAGCTTCAGGGACAGTTCCTACGAGCAGTACTTC. Complete variable domain (other parts from reference TRBV9 and TRBJ2-7): DSGVTQTPKHLITATGQRVTLRCSPRSGDLSVYWYQQSLDQGLQFLIQYYNGEERAKGNILERFSAQQFPDLHSELNLSSLELGDSALYFCASSFRDSSYEQYFGPGTRLTVT.

The chain joins TRBV28 to TRBJ2-1, with TRBD2 matching 7 bases. CDR3 length: 14 amino acids. The germline V gene has CDR1 MDHEN and CDR2 SYDVKM. V lost 3 bases, J lost 4 bases, and 3 bases stayed unmatched. CDR3 loop: CASSLAGVYNEQFF. In DNA, the CDR3 is TGTGCCAGCAGTTTGGCGGGAGTTTACAATGAGCAGTTCTTC.

The V and J genes are TRBV15 and TRBJ2-1, with 12 bases fitting TRBD2. The CDR3 length is 18 residues. Trimming cost V 5 bases and J 0 bases; bases outside gene matches: 8. The germline V gene has CDR1 LNHNV and CDR2 YYDKDF (reference sequence). The CDR3 nucleotides read TGTGCCACCAGCGGATCTAGCGGGAGGGCCCCCTCCTACAATGAGCAGTTCTTC. It yields the protein CATSGSSGRAPSYNEQFF.

The chain links TRBV11-3 to TRBJ2-1; the D is unclear. The CDR3 has 14 amino acids. V lost 4 bases and J 0 bases, leaving 7 bases between the germline ends. Germline V gives CDR1 SGHNT, CDR2 YENEEA. CDR3 region: CASSSGGSYNEQFF. The CDR3 nucleotides read TGTGCCAGCAGCTCGGGCGGCTCCTACAATGAGCAGTTCTTC.

V and J are TRBV5-4 and TRBJ2-5; no firm D call. The CDR3 is made up of 14 amino acids. The ends were cut back, 0 bases at V and 4 bases at J, with 10 bases in the middle. Germline CDR1 SGHNT, CDR2 YYREEE (reference sequence). The CDR3 DNA sequence: TGTGCCAGCAGCTTGGTGTCTCACCGAGAGACCCAGTACTTC. The encoded protein is CASSLVSHRETQYF.

A word on this clone: Other DNA variants within this sample encode the same CDR3. The rearrangement links TRBV6-1 to TRBJ1-2; D possibly corresponds to TRBD1 (5 bases). CDR3 length: 11 residues. The germline V gene has CDR1 MNHNS and CDR2 SASEGT. V was clipped by 5 bases and J by 7 bases, with 8 bases between them. The CDR3 loop reads CASSTGVGYTF. The CDR3 coding sequence is TGTGCCAGCAGTACAGGCGTTGGCTACACCTTC.

The CDR3 DNA sequence: TGTGCCAGCACCCAGGACAGGGGATACAATTCACCCCTCCACTTT. It encodes CASTQDRGYNSPLHF. This chain joins TRBV2 and TRBJ1-6, with 9 bases lining up with TRBD1. Trimming at V came to 7 bases and at J to 7 bases, leaving 8 bases not matched to a gene. Germline V CDR1 and CDR2: SNHLY, FYNNEI. CDR3 length: 15 residues.

The chain combines TRBV5-4 with TRBJ2-7; D might be TRBD1 or TRBD2, each matching 5 bases. The length of the CDR3 is 15 residues. Germline V CDR1 and CDR2: SGHNT, YYREEE (reference sequence). Trimming shortened V by 0 bases and J by 0 bases, and 10 bases separated the two germline ends. The CDR3 loop reads CASSLGDQSSYEQYF. The CDR3 DNA reads as TGTGCCAGCAGCTTGGGGGACCAGAGCTCCTACGAGCAGTACTTC.

The J gene is TRBJ2-2, the V gene TRBV30; TRBD1 agrees at 8 bases. J was trimmed by 4 bases and V by 0 bases; bases with no gene match: 1. Germline V gene data show CDR1 as GTSNPN and CDR2 as SVGIG (reference sequence). The CDR3 runs to 14 residues. CDR3 sequence reads: CAWSVTGGTGELFF. CDR3 sequence (DNA): TGTGCCTGGAGTGTTACAGGGGGCACCGGGGAGCTGTTTTTT.

The V call is TRBV5-6, the J call TRBJ2-6; D is undetermined. This CDR3 region has 15 residues. V lost 4 bases and J lost 0, with 8 bases in between. From germline, CDR1 is SGHDT and CDR2 YYEEEE. The CDR3, as DNA: TGTGCCAGCAGCCTCTACAGCTCTGGGGCCAACGTCCTGACTTTC. Residues: CASSLYSSGANVLTF. Drawing the rest from reference TRBV5-6 and TRBJ2-6, the complete variable domain is DAGVTQSPTHLIKTRGQQVTLRCSPKSGHDTVSWYQQALGQGPQFIFQYYEEEERQRGNFPDRFSGHQFPNYSSELNVNALLLGDSALYLCASSLYSSGANVLTFGAGSRLTVL.